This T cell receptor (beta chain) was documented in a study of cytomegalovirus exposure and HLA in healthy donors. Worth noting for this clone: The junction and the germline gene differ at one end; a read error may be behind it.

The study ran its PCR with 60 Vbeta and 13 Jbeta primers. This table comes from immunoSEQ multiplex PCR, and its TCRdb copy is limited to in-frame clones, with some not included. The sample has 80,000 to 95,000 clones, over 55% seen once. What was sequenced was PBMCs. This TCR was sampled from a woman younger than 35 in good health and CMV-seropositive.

DNA for the CDR3: TGTGCTAGCAGCTTTAGAGCGGACAATGAGCAGTTCTTC. Its protein product is CASSFRADNEQFF. This rearrangement joins TRBV7-7 to TRBJ2-1, with D perhaps TRBD2 (5 bases). Germline CDR1 SSHAT, CDR2 FNYEAQ (reference sequence). The CDR3 totals 13 residues.